This T cell receptor (beta chain) appears in the sequencing data of a study of CD8+ T cells in alopecia areata. Study information: It was oral tofacitinib, at 5 to 10 mg twice daily, that treated patients received.

Trimming shortened V by 1 base and J by 7 bases, and 11 bases separated the two germline ends. Germline values: CDR1 MGHRA, CDR2 YSYEKL. The CDR3 runs 14 residues. The treatment was: oral pan-JAK inhibitor, 5-10 mg twice daily. The authors sorted CD4+ and CD8+ T cells from PBMCs. The study's findings and limits: Under tofacitinib, fewer expanded CD8+ clones appeared among the top 100 scalp clones. While patients received tofacitinib, many expanded lesional clones remained present in scalp and blood.

Extraction and reverse transcription of RNA yielded cDNA as the sequencing template. The table came from immunoSEQ multiplex PCR; TCRdb's copy has only in-frame clones and leaves some out. The sample consists of 95,000 to 100,000 clones, approximately 60% of them appearing once. Comment on this clone: Its target is unknown.

The source was CD8+ T cells sorted from blood, collected at week 4, from a patient treated with tofacitinib. The TCR was taken from a human donor with alopecia areata. This chain connects TRBV4-1 to TRBJ2-1, with a weak D call TRBD1 (5 bases). The CDR3: CASSQGTSVNEQFF. The CDR3 DNA reads as TGCGCCAGCAGCCAAGGGACAAGTGTGAATGAGCAGTTCTTC.